A single sample is the source of the 32 T cell receptor beta chains below, sequenced in a study of blood T cell repertoires in COVID-19. Profiling relied on immunoSEQ multiplex PCR, and the TCRdb table lists in-frame clones only, not all of them. The sample yields around 270,000 clones, about 85% seen once. Source material: peripheral blood. The receptor set was obtained from a human donor with COVID-19, enrolled during active disease. The donor label of this sample is uncertain.

The rearrangement links TRBV28 to TRBJ2-1; the match to TRBD2 covers 10 bases. The CDR3 loop spans 14 amino acids. V was pared by 5 bases and J by 7 bases, with 5 bases of the junction left unmatched. In germline, CDR1 is MDHEN, CDR2 SYDVKM. The CDR3 DNA reads TGTGCCAGCAGTGGCTGGACTAGCGGAAATGAGCAGTTCTTC. It yields the protein CASSGWTSGNEQFF. The whole variable domain, filled in from reference TRBV28 and TRBJ2-1, reads DVKVTQSSRYLVKRTGEKVFLECVQDMDHENMFWYRQDPGLGLRLIYFSYDVKMKEKGDIPEGYSVSREKKERFSLILESASTNQTSMYLCASSGWTSGNEQFFGPGTRLTVL.

The chain couples TRBV6-5 to TRBJ1-1, with D possibly TRBD1 on 5 matching bases. Between the trimmed V and J ends, which lost 2 bases and 0 bases, there was a span of 13 bases. Germline V gene data show CDR1 as MNHEY and CDR2 as SVGAGI. This CDR3 region has 16 residues. The CDR3 sequence: CASSYRGKNLNTEAFF. Here the CDR3 DNA reads TGTGCCAGCAGTTACAGGGGCAAAAACCTGAACACTGAAGCTTTCTTT.

This chain uses TRBV29-1 with TRBJ1-2; unclear D gene. This CDR3 spans 11 amino acids. Germline assignment: CDR1 SQVTM and CDR2 ANQGSEA. The CDR3 region has the DNA TGCATCACCGAGGTGAACGATGGCTACACCTTC. It encodes CITEVNDGYTF.

This clone was seen a handful of times. V is TRBV29-1 and J is TRBJ1-1; D call uncertain. Trimming removed 6 bases at V and 3 bases at J, with 11 bases between. The CDR3 sequence is 12 residues long. The germline V gene encodes CDR1 SQVTM and CDR2 ANQGSEA. The chain's CDR3 is CSVAPADTEAFF. CDR3 in DNA: TGCAGCGTCGCACCGGCGGACACTGAAGCTTTCTTT.

The V and J genes are TRBV7-9 and TRBJ2-3; no reliable D call. V lost 5 bases, J lost 1 base, and 16 bases lay in between. This CDR3 has 16 amino acids. CDR1 SEHNR and CDR2 FQNEAQ come from the germline V gene (reference sequence). The CDR3: CASSPHLGGGTDTQYF. Written as DNA, the CDR3 is TGTGCCAGCAGCCCCCACCTAGGTGGAGGCACAGATACGCAGTATTTT.

The chain links TRBV7-3 to TRBJ1-6; D is perhaps TRBD1 (5 bases). V lost 0 bases to trimming and J lost 9 bases, with 9 bases between them. From germline, CDR1 is SGHTA and CDR2 FQGTGA. This CDR3 region has 14 residues. In nucleotides, the CDR3 is TGTGCCAGCAGCTTAACAGGGGTTGGTTCACCCCTCCACTTT. As protein: CASSLTGVGSPLHF.

J is TRBJ1-4 and V is TRBV30, with a possible D match to TRBD1 (5 bases). This CDR3 is 13 amino acids long. V lost 0 bases and J lost 7, with 9 bases in between. Germline V gene lookup returns CDR1 GTSNPN and CDR2 SVGIG (reference sequence). The CDR3 here is CAWSVQDSEKLFF. CDR3 DNA sequence: TGTGCCTGGAGTGTACAGGATTCTGAAAAACTGTTTTTT.

This chain connects TRBV5-8 to TRBJ1-1, with D hard to call. Germline V gene lookup returns CDR1 SGHTS and CDR2 YDEGEE. The CDR3 extends over 11 amino acids. V dropped 4 bases and J dropped 7 bases, with 8 bases sitting between them. The CDR3: CASSRRSEAFF. Written as DNA, the CDR3 is TGTGCCAGCAGCCGCCGGAGTGAAGCTTTCTTT.

This chain connects TRBV11-2 to TRBJ2-4; D is perhaps TRBD2 (6 bases). Germline CDR1 and CDR2: SGHAT and FQNNGV. The CDR3 runs 13 residues. With 1 base removed from V and 10 bases from J, the gap between germline ends came to 11 bases. The CDR3 bases are TGTGCCAGCAGCTTAGGATCGCGGGGTATTCAGTACTTC. Translation gives CASSLGSRGIQYF.

The rearrangement uses TRBV19 and TRBJ2-5, with D maybe TRBD2 (6 bases). Germline CDR1 LNHDA, CDR2 SQIVND (reference sequence). Trimming removed 3 bases at V and 5 bases at J, with 13 bases between. The CDR3 length is 14 residues. DNA for the CDR3: TGTGCCAGTAGTATGCGGGGCAGTGTGGAGACCCAGTACTTC. Its protein is CASSMRGSVETQYF. The whole variable domain, remainder taken from reference TRBV19 and TRBJ2-5, is DGGITQSPKYLFRKEGQNVTLSCEQNLNHDAMYWYRQDPGQGLRLIYYSQIVNDFQKGDIAEGYSVSREKKESFPLTVTSAQKNPTAFYLCASSMRGSVETQYFGPGTRLLVL.

A word on this clone: The sample contains more than one DNA sequence encoding this CDR3. V gene TRBV6-2 or TRBV6-3 combines with J gene TRBJ2-7; 7 bases align to TRBD2. J lost 0 bases, V lost 5 bases, and 4 bases had no gene match. Germline-derived CDR1 and CDR2 are MNHEY and SVGEGT. The CDR3 spans 14 residues. CDR3 coding DNA: TGTGCCAGCAGTCCCCGGACTAGCTCCTACGAGCAGTACTTC. Translation: CASSPRTSSYEQYF.

The rearrangement uses TRBV5-5 and TRBJ2-1; 10 bases line up with TRBD2. The CDR3 sequence is 16 residues long. Germline values: CDR1 SGHKS, CDR2 YYEKEE (reference sequence). Trimming at V came to 4 bases and at J to 1 base, leaving 5 bases not matched to a gene. The CDR3 DNA reads as TGTGCCAGCAGCATGCTAGCGGGGGAGTCCTACAATGAGCAGTTCTTC. Translation: CASSMLAGESYNEQFF.

V is TRBV7-2 and J is TRBJ2-5, with unresolved D. Germline V gene data show CDR1 as SGHTA and CDR2 as FQGNSA. Trimming cost V 5 bases and J 5 bases, with 18 bases left between them. CDR3 length: 15 residues. For the CDR3, the DNA is TGTGCCAGCAGCCCCTCCGGCCCCACCGGGGAGACCCAGTACTTC. Encoded protein: CASSPSGPTGETQYF.

The V gene is TRBV5-1, the J gene TRBJ1-1; a weak D match, TRBD1 (6 bases). CDR3 length equals 13 residues. CDR1 and CDR2 from the germline V gene are SGHRS and YFSETQ. V was shortened by 4 bases and J by 6 bases, with 13 bases between the two germline ends. This CDR3 reads CASSRGGGAEAFF. The CDR3 DNA reads as TGCGCCAGCAGCAGGGGAGGGGGAGCTGAAGCTTTCTTT.

The CDR3 is CASGTGGKGNQPQHF. The CDR3, as DNA: TGTGCCAGCGGGACAGGGGGCAAGGGCAATCAGCCCCAGCATTTT. The chain uses TRBV2 and TRBJ1-5; 12 positions match TRBD1. J lost 2 bases, V lost 8 bases, and 4 bases had no gene match. Germline loops: CDR1 SNHLY, CDR2 FYNNEI. The CDR3 is 15 residues long. The full variable domain, in which reference TRBV2 and TRBJ1-5 provide the parts outside the CDR3, is EPEVTQTPSHQVTQMGQEVILRCVPISNHLYFYWYRQILGQKVEFLVSFYNNEISEKSEIFDDQFSVERPDGSNFTLKIRSTKLEDSAMYFCASGTGGKGNQPQHFGDGTRLSIL.

The V call is TRBV6-5, the J call TRBJ1-2; 7 bases line up with TRBD1. The CDR3 has 15 amino acids. V dropped 7 bases and J dropped 4; count of bases not matched to a gene: 12. Germline lookup yields CDR1 MNHEY and CDR2 SVGAGI. CDR3 loop: CASNEAGGSGYGYTF. The CDR3 DNA reads TGTGCCAGCAACGAGGCAGGGGGATCTGGCTATGGCTACACCTTC.

V and J are TRBV28 and TRBJ2-7, with D tentatively TRBD2 (5 bases). V was trimmed by 3 bases and J by 0 bases, leaving 15 bases between them. CDR1 and CDR2 from the germline V gene are MDHEN and SYDVKM. The CDR3 is made up of 16 amino acids. CDR3: CASSLGGGLSSYEQYF. The CDR3 coding sequence is TGTGCCAGCAGTTTGGGCGGCGGGCTGAGCTCCTACGAGCAGTACTTC.

The V gene is TRBV10-1, the J gene TRBJ1-4; no firm D call. Trimming removed 6 bases from V and 8 bases from J, with 10 bases in between. Germline CDR1 WNHNN, CDR2 SYGVQD (reference sequence). The CDR3 extends over 12 amino acids. CDR3 sequence: CASSAPGEKLFF. The CDR3 DNA is TGCGCCAGCAGCGCACCGGGAGAAAAACTGTTTTTT.

The rearrangement uses TRBV7-6 and TRBJ1-1; D gene uncertain. Germline V gene data show CDR1 as SGHVS and CDR2 as FNYEAQ. This CDR3 spans 13 amino acids. Trimming removed 4 bases from V and 3 bases from J, with 9 bases in between. CDR3: CASSSLRDTEAFF. Written as DNA, the CDR3 is TGTGCCAGCAGCTCTCTGCGGGACACTGAAGCTTTCTTT.

This clone was detected only once. This chain joins TRBV11-2 and TRBJ2-7; tentative D call: TRBD2 (6 bases). Per the germline V gene, CDR1 is SGHAT and CDR2 is FQNNGV. The length of the CDR3 is 14 residues. Trimming stripped 2 bases from V and 7 bases from J, with 15 bases between. The CDR3 is CASSLTRTTMEQYF. CDR3 nucleotides: TGTGCCAGCAGCTTAACTAGGACTACGATGGAGCAGTACTTC.

The V and J genes are TRBV2 and TRBJ2-7; D not certain. Trimming stripped 6 bases from V and 3 bases from J, with 24 bases between. The V gene's germline CDR1 is SNHLY and CDR2 FYNNEI. This CDR3 contains 17 residues. The CDR3 nucleotides read TGTGCCAGCAGCAAGACAATTTTCCCGCCGAAGGTCTACGAGCAGTACTTC. This translates into CASSKTIFPPKVYEQYF.

This chain uses TRBV7-2 with TRBJ1-1; TRBD1 matches 7 bases. Germline lookup yields CDR1 SGHTA and CDR2 FQGNSA. V shed 5 bases, J shed 0 bases, and the junction held 6 bases outside the gene matches. CDR3 length: 15 residues. In DNA, the CDR3 is TGTGCCAGCAGCGTTAGCGGGACAGTGAACACTGAAGCTTTCTTT. This encodes CASSVSGTVNTEAFF.

J is TRBJ2-2 and V is TRBV6-4; TRBD2 matches 8 bases. Germline CDR1 reads MRHNA; CDR2 reads SNTAGT. The V segment lost 3 bases and the J segment 5 bases; nucleotides outside the gene matches: 5. This CDR3 comprises 15 residues. CDR3: CASSEVAGGTGELFF. For the CDR3, the DNA is TGTGCCAGCAGTGAAGTTGCGGGAGGAACCGGGGAGCTGTTTTTT.

The V gene is TRBV5-1, the J gene TRBJ1-2; weak D call: TRBD1 (6 bases). The V end was cut by 0 bases, the J end by 2 bases, with 14 bases between. Germline V CDR1 and CDR2: SGHRS, YFSETQ. The CDR3 length is 16 residues. The chain's CDR3 is CASSLAVTGRNYGYTF. The CDR3 nucleotides read TGCGCCAGCAGCTTGGCTGTTACAGGGAGAAACTATGGCTACACCTTC. The variable domain in full, completed from reference TRBV5-1 and TRBJ1-2, reads KAGVTQTPRYLIKTRGQQVTLSCSPISGHRSVSWYQQTPGQGLQFLFEYFSETQRNKGNFPGRFSGRQFSNSRSEMNVSTLELGDSALYLCASSLAVTGRNYGYTFGSGTRLTVV.

This clone was seen a handful of times. The rearrangement links TRBV5-1 to TRBJ1-2; no reliable D call. Germline CDR1 is SGHRS and CDR2 is YFSETQ. V was trimmed by 6 bases and J by 0 bases, leaving 15 bases between them. The CDR3 length is 15 residues. CDR3 coding DNA: TGCGCCAGCACTTTATCAGGCGCCTCTAACTATGGCTACACCTTC. Translating it yields CASTLSGASNYGYTF.

The chain joins TRBV7-9 to TRBJ1-2; D call uncertain. Trimming removed 1 base from V and 9 bases from J, with 12 bases in between. Germline CDR1 is SEHNR and CDR2 is FQNEAQ (reference sequence). The CDR3 consists of 13 residues. CDR3 region: CASSLVTTNRYTF. The CDR3 DNA is TGTGCCAGCAGCTTAGTTACGACAAATCGCTACACCTTC.

V usage is TRBV6-4 and J usage is TRBJ1-5, with no clear D. The CDR3 is made up of 13 amino acids. Trimming shortened V by 8 bases and J by 3 bases, and 11 bases separated the two germline ends. CDR1 and CDR2 from the germline V gene are MRHNA and SNTAGT. The CDR3 here is CASGKEVNQPQHF. The CDR3 DNA reads TGTGCCAGCGGTAAGGAGGTCAATCAGCCCCAGCATTTT.

V gene TRBV2 combines with J gene TRBJ1-2; TRBD1 matches at 7 bases. V shed 2 bases, J shed 4 bases, and the junction held 4 bases outside the gene matches. This CDR3 is 14 amino acids long. The germline V gene has CDR1 SNHLY and CDR2 FYNNEI. This CDR3 reads CASSELKGAYGYTF. In DNA form, the CDR3 reads TGTGCCAGCAGTGAATTAAAGGGGGCCTATGGCTACACCTTC.

CDR3 sequence (DNA): TGCAGTGCTAGTCCCGCTAGCGGGGGGGATACGCAGTATTTT. This codes for CSASPASGGDTQYF. The genes are TRBV20-1 and TRBJ2-3; 11 positions agree with TRBD2. From germline, CDR1 is DFQATT and CDR2 SNEGSKA (reference sequence). Unmatched junction bases numbered 5, after V lost 3 bases and J lost 6 bases. CDR3 size: 14 residues.

This clone was seen a single time. The chain uses TRBV30 and TRBJ2-6; TRBD1 might be the D (6 bases). Germline V lookup: CDR1 GTSNPN, CDR2 SVGIG (reference sequence). V was pared by 0 bases and J by 2 bases, with 14 bases between. CDR3 length: 17 residues. The CDR3 region has the DNA TGTGCCTGGAGTGTACAGGGAGCAGGGGCTGGGGCCAACGTCCTGACTTTC. Translation gives CAWSVQGAGAGANVLTF. The full variable domain, its missing parts supplied by reference TRBV30 and TRBJ2-6, is SQTIHQWPATLVQPVGSPLSLECTVEGTSNPNLYWYRQAAGRGLQLLFYSVGIGQISSEVPQNLSASRPQDRQFILSSKKLLLSDSGFYLCAWSVQGAGAGANVLTFGAGSRLTVL.

The rearrangement links TRBV18 to TRBJ2-3; D is perhaps TRBD2 (5 bases). There are 19 residues in the CDR3. Germline V gene sequence: CDR1 KGHSH, CDR2 LQKENI. V was trimmed by 3 bases and J by 0 bases, leaving 22 bases between them. CDR3 protein: CASSPLVQRNAYSTDTQYF. CDR3 nucleotides: TGTGCCAGCTCACCCTTAGTCCAGCGGAATGCCTATAGCACAGATACGCAGTATTTT. Supplemented by reference TRBV18 and TRBJ2-3, the full variable domain reads NAGVMQNPRHLVRRRGQEARLRCSPMKGHSHVYWYRQLPEEGLKFMVYLQKENIIDESGMPKERFSAEFPKEGPSILRIQQVVRGDSAAYFCASSPLVQRNAYSTDTQYFGPGTRLTVL.

The chain has TRBV28 and TRBJ2-3; a weak D match, TRBD2 (6 bases). The CDR3 has 16 residues. Germline lookup yields CDR1 MDHEN and CDR2 SYDVKM. The V and J ends lost 1 base and 0 bases respectively, with 11 bases between them. The CDR3 loop reads CASSLSEGLSTDTQYF. CDR3 sequence (DNA): TGTGCCAGCAGTTTATCGGAGGGGCTTAGCACAGATACGCAGTATTTT. The full variable domain, with the rest looked up from reference TRBV28 and TRBJ2-3, is DVKVTQSSRYLVKRTGEKVFLECVQDMDHENMFWYRQDPGLGLRLIYFSYDVKMKEKGDIPEGYSVSREKKERFSLILESASTNQTSMYLCASSLSEGLSTDTQYFGPGTRLTVL.